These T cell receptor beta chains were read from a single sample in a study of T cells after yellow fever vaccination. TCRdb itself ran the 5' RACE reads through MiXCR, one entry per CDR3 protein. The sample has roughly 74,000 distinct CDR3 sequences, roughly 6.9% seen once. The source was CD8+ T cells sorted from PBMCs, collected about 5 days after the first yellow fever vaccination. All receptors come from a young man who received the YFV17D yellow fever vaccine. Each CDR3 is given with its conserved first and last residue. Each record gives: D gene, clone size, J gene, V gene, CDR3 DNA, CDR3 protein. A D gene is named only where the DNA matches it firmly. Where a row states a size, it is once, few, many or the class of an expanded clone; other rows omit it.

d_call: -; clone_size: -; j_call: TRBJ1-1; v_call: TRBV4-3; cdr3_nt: TGCGCCAGCAGCCAAGGCCAGTTCATGAACACTGAAGCTTTCTTT; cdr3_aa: CASSQGQFMNTEAFF
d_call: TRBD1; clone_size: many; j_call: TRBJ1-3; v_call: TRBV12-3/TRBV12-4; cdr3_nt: TGTGCCAGCAGTTTAGTTGGGACAGGGGGCCCTGGAAACACCATATATTTT; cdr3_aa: CASSLVGTGGPGNTIYF
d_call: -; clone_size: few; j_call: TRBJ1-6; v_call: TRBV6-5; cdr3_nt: TGTGCCAGCAGTATTTCCAGGACACCTGGTTCACCCCTCCACTTT; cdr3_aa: CASSISRTPGSPLHF
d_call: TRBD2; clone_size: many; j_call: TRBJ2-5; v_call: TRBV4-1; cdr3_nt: TGCGCCAGCAGCCCCCTGACTAGCGGGGGGTTCGGGACCCAGTACTTC; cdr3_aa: CASSPLTSGGFGTQYF
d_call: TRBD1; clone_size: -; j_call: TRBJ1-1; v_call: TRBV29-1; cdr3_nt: TGCAGCGTTGAAACAGGGGACACTGAAGCTTTCTTT; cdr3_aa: CSVETGDTEAFF
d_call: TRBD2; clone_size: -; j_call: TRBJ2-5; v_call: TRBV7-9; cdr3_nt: TGTGCCAGCAGCTTACCACTAGCGGGGGTGAACCAAGAGACCCAGTACTTC; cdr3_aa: CASSLPLAGVNQETQYF
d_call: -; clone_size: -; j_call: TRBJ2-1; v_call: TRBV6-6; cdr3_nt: TGTGCTACGGGGGTCAGCTCCTACAATGAGCAGTTCTTC; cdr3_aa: CATGVSSYNEQFF
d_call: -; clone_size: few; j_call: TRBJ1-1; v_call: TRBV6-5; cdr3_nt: TGTGCCAGCAGTCTGATGGGGACTGAAGCTTTCTTT; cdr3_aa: CASSLMGTEAFF
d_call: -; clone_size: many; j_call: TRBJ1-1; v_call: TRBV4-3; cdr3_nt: TGCGCCAGCAGCCAAGAGGACAGCTTGAACACTGAAGCTTTCTTT; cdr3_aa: CASSQEDSLNTEAFF
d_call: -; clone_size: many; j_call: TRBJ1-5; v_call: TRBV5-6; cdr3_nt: TGTGCCAGCAGCTTGGGTTCCGGTTATCAGCCCCAGCATTTT; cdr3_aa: CASSLGSGYQPQHF
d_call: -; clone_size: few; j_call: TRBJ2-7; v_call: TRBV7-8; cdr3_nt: TGTGCCAGCAGCCCGTGGGCGGGCAACTCCTACGAGCAGTACTTC; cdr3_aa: CASSPWAGNSYEQYF
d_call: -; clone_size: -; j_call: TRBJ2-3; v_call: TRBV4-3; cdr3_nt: TGCGCCAGCAGCCAAGGCCCCGGGACACCTCCGGGAGATACGCAGTATTTT; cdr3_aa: CASSQGPGTPPGDTQYF
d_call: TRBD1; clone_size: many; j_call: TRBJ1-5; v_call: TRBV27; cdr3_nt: TGTGCCAGCAGTCCGGCCCGGACAGGGGGCGATCAGCCCCAGCATTTT; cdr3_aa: CASSPARTGGDQPQHF
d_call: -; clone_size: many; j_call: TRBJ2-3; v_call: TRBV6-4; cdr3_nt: TGTGCCAGCAGTGAATCACTAGAAAGGACAGATACGCAGTATTTT; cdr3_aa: CASSESLERTDTQYF
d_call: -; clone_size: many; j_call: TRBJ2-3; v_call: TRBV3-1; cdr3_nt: TGTGCCAGCAGCCCAGACCAGGGAATGACAGATACGCAGTATTTT; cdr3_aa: CASSPDQGMTDTQYF
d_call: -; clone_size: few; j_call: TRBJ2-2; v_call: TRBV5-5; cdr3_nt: TGTGCCAGCAGCTTGGGCGACGGGGGGCTGGGCGGGGAGCTGTTTTTT; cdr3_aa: CASSLGDGGLGGELFF
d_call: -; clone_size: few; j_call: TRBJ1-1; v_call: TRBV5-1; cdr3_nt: TGCGCCAGCACTGAGAGGGGCTACACTGAAGCTTTCTTT; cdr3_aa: CASTERGYTEAFF
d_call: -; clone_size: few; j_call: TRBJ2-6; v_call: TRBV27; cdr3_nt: TGTGCCAGCACAGCACAGGGTAGGGCCGGGGCCAACGTCCTGACTTTC; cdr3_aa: CASTAQGRAGANVLTF
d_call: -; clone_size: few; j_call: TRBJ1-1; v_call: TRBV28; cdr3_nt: TGTGCCAGCAGTTCATCGACAGCGGTCGAAGCTTTCTTT; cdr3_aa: CASSSSTAVEAFF
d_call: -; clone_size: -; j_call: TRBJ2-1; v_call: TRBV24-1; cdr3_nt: TGTGCCACCAGCCTTTTACATGAGCAGTTCTTC; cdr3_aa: CATSLLHEQFF
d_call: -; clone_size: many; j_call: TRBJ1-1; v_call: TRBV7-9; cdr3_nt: TGTGCCAGCAGCTTAGTCCTCGGGGGTATCACCGACGAAGCTTTCTTT; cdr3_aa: CASSLVLGGITDEAFF
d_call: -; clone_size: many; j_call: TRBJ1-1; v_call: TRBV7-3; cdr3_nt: TGTGCCAGCAGCTTAGGCGGGGGCTTGAACACTGAAGCTTTCTTT; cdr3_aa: CASSLGGGLNTEAFF
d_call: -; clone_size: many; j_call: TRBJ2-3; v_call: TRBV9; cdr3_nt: TGTGCCAGCAGCGTATTAGCCTACTCTAGCACAGATACGCAGTATTTT; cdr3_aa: CASSVLAYSSTDTQYF
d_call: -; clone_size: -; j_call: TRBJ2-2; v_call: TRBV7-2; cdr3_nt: TGTGCCAGCAGCTCCCCCCGCCCCGGGGAGCTGTTTTTT; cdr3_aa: CASSSPRPGELFF
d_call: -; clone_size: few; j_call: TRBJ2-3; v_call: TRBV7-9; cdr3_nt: TGTGCCAGCAGCTTAGCACTTGGTCAGGGCCTTTACTCTAGCACAGATACGCAGTATTTT; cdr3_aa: CASSLALGQGLYSSTDTQYF
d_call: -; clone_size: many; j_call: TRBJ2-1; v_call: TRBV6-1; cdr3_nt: TGTGCCAGCAGCCCTAATCTACGGGGCTTCTACAATGAGCAGTTCTTC; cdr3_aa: CASSPNLRGFYNEQFF
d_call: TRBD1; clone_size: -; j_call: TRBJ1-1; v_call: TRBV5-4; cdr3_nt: TGTGCCAGCAGCTCAACCGACTACAGGGGGCTGAACACTGAAGCTTTCTTT; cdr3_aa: CASSSTDYRGLNTEAFF
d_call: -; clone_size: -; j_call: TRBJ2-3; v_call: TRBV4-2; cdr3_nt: TGTGCCAGCAGCCAAGAAGGTCGGGGGACTAGCACAGATACGCAGTATTTT; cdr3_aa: CASSQEGRGTSTDTQYF
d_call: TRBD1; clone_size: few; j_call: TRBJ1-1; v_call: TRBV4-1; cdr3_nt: TGCGCCAGCAGCCAGGGGACAGGGATGAACACTGAAGCTTTCTTT; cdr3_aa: CASSQGTGMNTEAFF
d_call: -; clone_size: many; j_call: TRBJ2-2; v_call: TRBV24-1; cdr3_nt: TGTGCCACCAGTGAAAACCCGAACACCGGGGAGCTGTTTTTT; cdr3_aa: CATSENPNTGELFF
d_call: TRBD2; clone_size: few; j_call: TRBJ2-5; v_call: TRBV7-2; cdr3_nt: TGTGCCAGCAGCTTAGTGTCTAGCGGGGGGGAAGAGACCCAGTACTTC; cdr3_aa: CASSLVSSGGEETQYF
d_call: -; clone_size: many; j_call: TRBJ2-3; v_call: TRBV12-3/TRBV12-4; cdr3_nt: TGTGCCAGCAACCAGAAACGAGGGGATACGCAGTATTTT; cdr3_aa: CASNQKRGDTQYF
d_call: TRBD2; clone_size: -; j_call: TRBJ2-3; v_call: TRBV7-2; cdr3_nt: TGTGCCAGCAGCTTGCTAGCGGGGACCACCACAGATACGCAGTATTTT; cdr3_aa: CASSLLAGTTTDTQYF
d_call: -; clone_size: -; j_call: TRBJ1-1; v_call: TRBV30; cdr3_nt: TGTGCCTGGAGTGAAGGGGCGCGAACTGAAGCTTTCTTT; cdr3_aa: CAWSEGARTEAFF
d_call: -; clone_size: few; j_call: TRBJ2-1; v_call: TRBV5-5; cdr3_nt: TGTGCCAGCAACCAACCCGGGTATGAGCAGTTCTTC; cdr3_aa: CASNQPGYEQFF
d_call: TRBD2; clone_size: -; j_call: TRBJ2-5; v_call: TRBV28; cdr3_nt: TGTGCCAGCACCCCCCCTGGACTAGCGGGGGGGGGCGGGGCCCAGTACTTC; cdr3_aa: CASTPPGLAGGGGAQYF
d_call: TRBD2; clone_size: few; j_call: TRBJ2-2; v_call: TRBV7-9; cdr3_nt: TGTGCCAGCAGCTTACCCCGGGGGGGGTACACCGGGGAGCTGTTTTTT; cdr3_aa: CASSLPRGGYTGELFF
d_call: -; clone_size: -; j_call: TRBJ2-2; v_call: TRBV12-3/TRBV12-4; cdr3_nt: TGTGCCAGCAGTATGATCCGACCGGTGGGGCTGTTTTTT; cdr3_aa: CASSMIRPVGLFF
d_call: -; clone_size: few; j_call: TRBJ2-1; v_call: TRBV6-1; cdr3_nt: TGTGCCAGCAGCCCCCGTAGTGAGGCTGAGCAGTTCTTC; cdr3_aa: CASSPRSEAEQFF
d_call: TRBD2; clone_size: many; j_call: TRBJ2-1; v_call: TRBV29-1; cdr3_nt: TGCAGCGTTGATGTCGCTAGCGGGGGGGCAAGCTACAATGAGCAGTTCTTC; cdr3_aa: CSVDVASGGASYNEQFF
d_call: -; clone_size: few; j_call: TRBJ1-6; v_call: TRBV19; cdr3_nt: TGTGCCAGTACCCCGGACTCCTATAATTCACCCCTCCACTTT; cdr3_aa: CASTPDSYNSPLHF